The 31 T cell receptor beta chains below all came from one sample that was sequenced in a study of identical twins. MiXCR, applied by TCRdb to the 5' RACE reads, yields one record per CDR3 protein. The sample has 450,000 to 650,000 distinct CDR3 sequences; more than 9% are singletons. These same records also appear under a second study, on yellow fever vaccine responses in identical twins.

Sequencing was performed on PBMCs. Receptor source: a woman aged 18-35 years in good health.

The V call is TRBV10-3, the J call TRBJ2-1; 8 bases align to TRBD1. This CDR3 spans 16 amino acids. CDR1 and CDR2 (germline): ENHRY, SYGVKD. V lost 4 bases to trimming and J lost 6 bases; unmatched junction nucleotides: 11. The CDR3 sequence is CAISAGQGQIGNEQFF. In nucleotides, the CDR3 is TGTGCCATCAGTGCCGGACAGGGCCAGATAGGCAATGAGCAGTTCTTC.

This rearrangement joins TRBV7-2 to TRBJ2-3; 15 nucleotides line up with TRBD2. Germline V lookup: CDR1 SGHTA, CDR2 FQGNSA. Unmatched junction bases numbered 6, after V lost 4 bases and J lost 7 bases. This CDR3 is 16 amino acids long. This CDR3 reads CASSSGLAGGPNTQYF. The CDR3 coding sequence is TGTGCCAGCAGCTCCGGACTAGCGGGAGGGCCAAATACGCAGTATTTT.

This clonotype occurred a few times. The chain employs TRBV7-9 and TRBJ1-2, with 7 bases identical to TRBD1. This CDR3 has 17 amino acids. V gave up 3 bases and J gave up 7 bases; unmatched junction bases: 17. In germline, CDR1 is SEHNR, CDR2 FQNEAQ (reference sequence). The CDR3 DNA reads TGTGCCAGCAGCTTCCCCGGGCCCCAGGGGGTAGAGAGTGGCTACACCTTC. It encodes CASSFPGPQGVESGYTF.

Many counts were recorded for this clonotype. This chain uses TRBV20-1 with TRBJ1-5, with D possibly being TRBD1 (6 bases). In germline, CDR1 is DFQATT, CDR2 SNEGSKA (reference sequence). The CDR3 is 15 residues long. Trimming pared 0 bases from V and 2 bases from J, leaving 11 bases between. The CDR3 coding sequence is TGCAGTGCTAGAGAAGGGGGAAGAGGCAATCAGCCCCAGCATTTT. As protein: CSAREGGRGNQPQHF.

The genes are TRBV19 and TRBJ2-1; D not certain. This CDR3 region has 15 residues. V shed 3 bases and J shed 6 bases, with 15 bases lying between them. Germline CDR1 reads LNHDA; CDR2 reads SQIVND (reference sequence). The DNA for the CDR3 is TGTGCCAGTAGTATGATTCTCTTGATGGGCAATGAGCAGTTCTTC. Its protein product is CASSMILLMGNEQFF.

This clonotype was counted a few times. This chain joins TRBV20-1 and TRBJ2-7, with 10 nucleotides matching TRBD1. V trimming: 6 bases; J trimming: 7 bases; junction bases outside the gene matches: 18. Germline CDR1 is DFQATT and CDR2 is SNEGSKA (reference sequence). The CDR3 is made up of 16 amino acids. CDR3 nucleotide sequence: TGCAGTGCAAAGACAGGGGGCCTTGCGGGAGTAGGGGAGCAGTACTTC. Translation gives CSAKTGGLAGVGEQYF.

V is TRBV5-1 and J is TRBJ1-1; TRBD1 is a possible D gene (5 bases). CDR1 SGHRS and CDR2 YFSETQ come from the germline V gene. This CDR3 has 15 amino acids. With 3 bases removed from V and 3 bases from J, the gap between germline ends came to 15 bases. In DNA, the CDR3 is TGCGCCAGCAGCTCCTACCAGGGTATTCACACTGAAGCTTTCTTT. As protein: CASSSYQGIHTEAFF.

This clonotype was recorded many times. The chain is built from TRBV2 and TRBJ2-1, with TRBD2 as a possible D gene (5 bases). With 6 bases removed from V and 6 bases from J, the gap between germline ends came to 6 bases. The CDR3 covers 11 residues. Germline CDR1 SNHLY, CDR2 FYNNEI. This CDR3 is CASRGSNEQFF. CDR3 DNA: TGTGCCAGCAGGGGGAGCAATGAGCAGTTCTTC. The variable domain in full, completed from reference TRBV2 and TRBJ2-1, reads EPEVTQTPSHQVTQMGQEVILRCVPISNHLYFYWYRQILGQKVEFLVSFYNNEISEKSEIFDDQFSVERPDGSNFTLKIRSTKLEDSAMYFCASRGSNEQFFGPGTRLTVL.

On this clonotype itself: One end of the junction varies from germline; a read error may be responsible. This chain uses TRBV7-9 with TRBJ2-7; 7 nucleotides match TRBD1. Germline V gene data show CDR1 as SEHNR and CDR2 as FQNEAQ (reference sequence). The CDR3 consists of 14 residues. CDR3 in DNA: TGTGCCAGCAGCCCCAGGGACAGAAACTACGAGCGGTACTTC. As protein: CASSPRDRNYERYF.

The chain has TRBV20-1 and TRBJ2-3; D is uncertain. Per germline, CDR1 DFQATT and CDR2 SNEGSKA (reference sequence). The V end was cut by 4 bases, the J end by 1 base, with 6 bases between. CDR3 length: 12 amino acids. The CDR3 loop is CSANAGTDTQYF. The CDR3 DNA reads TGCAGTGCTAACGCGGGCACAGATACGCAGTATTTT.

This clonotype has at least ten counts. The chain carries TRBV10-3 and TRBJ1-1, with a possible D match to TRBD1 (6 bases). This CDR3 has 15 residues. Germline CDR1 reads ENHRY; CDR2 reads SYGVKD. Trimming took off 7 bases at V and 0 bases at J, with 15 bases between the two ends. The CDR3 reads CAINSRDTLNTEAFF. CDR3 in DNA: TGTGCCATCAATTCCCGGGACACCTTGAACACTGAAGCTTTCTTT.

This chain connects TRBV11-1 to TRBJ1-2; 7 bases align to TRBD1. After removal of 1 base from V and 4 bases from J, the junction contained 15 bases not matched to a gene. Germline V gene lookup returns CDR1 SGHAT and CDR2 FQDESV (reference sequence). The CDR3 is made up of 18 amino acids. CDR3 sequence: CASSLGPLTTGSIYGYTF. CDR3 in DNA: TGTGCCAGCAGCTTAGGTCCCCTTACGACAGGGTCCATCTATGGCTACACCTTC.

This clonotype was detected only a few times. The chain recombines TRBV12-3 or TRBV12-4 with TRBJ1-2, with TRBD1 matching 9 bases. V was pared by 5 bases and J by 4 bases, with 2 bases of the junction left unmatched. This CDR3 is 13 amino acids long. The CDR3 is CASSRTGVYGYTF. Here the CDR3 DNA reads TGTGCCAGCAGTAGGACAGGGGTCTATGGCTACACCTTC.

The chain has TRBV15 and TRBJ2-5; D is perhaps TRBD2 (5 bases). Germline values: CDR1 LNHNV, CDR2 YYDKDF (reference sequence). Trimming took 0 bases from V and 4 from J, leaving 15 bases between them. This CDR3 spans 16 amino acids. The CDR3 sequence is CATSRDLWESGETQYF. For the CDR3, the DNA is TGTGCCACCAGCAGAGATCTGTGGGAGAGTGGAGAGACCCAGTACTTC.

This clonotype was counted between two and nine times. This chain connects TRBV20-1 to TRBJ2-1, with TRBD2 matching over 9 bases. Per germline, CDR1 DFQATT and CDR2 SNEGSKA (reference sequence). The CDR3 contains 14 residues. The ends lost 6 bases at V and 7 bases at J; junction bases unmatched: 10. Here the CDR3 reads CSAASGRLLNEQFF. CDR3 DNA sequence: TGCAGTGCCGCGAGCGGGAGGCTGTTGAATGAGCAGTTCTTC.

This clonotype was seen only a few times. The rearrangement joins TRBV4-3 to TRBJ2-2; D is perhaps TRBD1 (5 bases). V dropped 4 bases and J dropped 5 bases, with 14 bases sitting between them. This CDR3 spans 15 amino acids. Germline V gene sequence: CDR1 LGHNA, CDR2 YSLEER. The CDR3: CASSLLLDSTGELFF. The CDR3 bases are TGCGCCAGCAGCCTTCTCCTCGACAGTACCGGGGAGCTGTTTTTT.

The chain joins TRBV9 to TRBJ2-3; D is ambiguous. CDR3 size: 16 residues. Trimming took 0 bases from V and 6 from J, leaving 17 bases between them. CDR1 and CDR2 from the germline V gene are SGDLS and YYNGEE. CDR3 bases: TGTGCCAGCAGCGTAGTACGATCCCCCGAGACGGATACGCAGTATTTT. The encoded protein is CASSVVRSPETDTQYF.

This clonotype appeared a few times. The gene calls are TRBV29-1 and TRBJ2-2; D gene ambiguous. This CDR3 has 13 amino acids. CDR1 is SQVTM, CDR2 ANQGSEA, per germline. The V end lost 3 bases, the J end lost 3 bases, and 8 bases lay between the germline ends. The CDR3 region is CSVEAAYTGELFF. The CDR3 DNA is TGCAGCGTTGAGGCAGCATACACCGGGGAGCTGTTTTTT.

This clonotype has at least ten counts. J is TRBJ2-3 and V is TRBV4-2, with unresolved D. V lost 1 base to trimming and J lost 2 bases, with 13 bases between them. The length of the CDR3 is 16 residues. Germline V gene data show CDR1 as LGHNA and CDR2 as YNFKEQ. CDR3 nucleotide sequence: TGTGCCAGCAGCCAAGCCCTGGCCGGACCCACAGATACGCAGTATTTT. Translating it yields CASSQALAGPTDTQYF.

This clonotype was found a few times. The rearrangement uses TRBV3-1 and TRBJ2-7; TRBD2 might be the D (5 bases). Germline CDR1 reads LGHDT; CDR2 reads YNNKEL (reference sequence). V was pared by 3 bases and J by 2 bases, with 11 bases between. The CDR3 contains 14 residues. CDR3 DNA: TGTGCCAGCAGCCACCTGACGGGGACCTACGAGCAGTACTTC. Translating it yields CASSHLTGTYEQYF.

Many counts were recorded for this clonotype. The chain links TRBV12-3 or TRBV12-4 to TRBJ2-1; 10 bases agree with TRBD2. The CDR3 covers 16 residues. The J segment lost 1 base and the V segment lost 6 bases, leaving 6 bases of the junction unmatched. The CDR3 is CASRPIAGGSYNEQFF. The CDR3 coding sequence is TGTGCCAGCAGACCGATAGCGGGGGGTTCCTACAATGAGCAGTTCTTC.

This clonotype was seen a few times. The chain joins TRBV5-1 to TRBJ2-3; D not resolved. From germline, CDR1 is SGHRS and CDR2 YFSETQ. The length of the CDR3 is 14 residues. V was shortened by 5 bases and J by 4 bases, with 14 bases between the two germline ends. The CDR3 bases are TGCGCCAGCAGGCCGACTGAATTGGCAGATACGCAGTATTTT. Protein: CASRPTELADTQYF.

This clonotype was seen a few times. The rearrangement links TRBV12-3 or TRBV12-4 to TRBJ2-3; the D gene is possibly TRBD2 (6 bases). V was trimmed by 0 bases and J by 3 bases, leaving 7 bases between them. CDR3 length: 14 amino acids. CDR3: CASSLALATDTQYF. In DNA form, the CDR3 reads TGTGCCAGCAGTTTAGCCCTAGCGACAGATACGCAGTATTTT.

The chain employs TRBV20-1 and TRBJ2-2, with D perhaps assigned TRBD1 or TRBD2 (5 bases each). Trimming stripped 0 bases from V and 1 base from J, with 9 bases between. Germline V gene lookup returns CDR1 DFQATT and CDR2 SNEGSKA (reference sequence). This CDR3 spans 15 amino acids. CDR3: CSARDGTVNTGELFF. The CDR3 DNA reads TGCAGTGCTAGAGACGGGACGGTGAACACCGGGGAGCTGTTTTTT.

This clonotype came up a few times. This rearrangement joins TRBV3-1 to TRBJ2-7; TRBD2 matches at 8 bases. The V and J ends lost 4 bases and 7 bases, in that order; junction bases with no gene match: 18. The CDR3 consists of 17 residues. CDR1 is LGHDT and CDR2 is YNNKEL in the germline V gene (reference sequence). The CDR3 protein is CASSRLKQTSAFGEQYF. DNA for the CDR3: TGTGCCAGCAGCCGACTGAAACAGACTAGCGCCTTTGGTGAGCAGTACTTC.

The rearrangement links TRBV21-1 to TRBJ1-1. TRBV21-1 counts as a pseudogene. This CDR3 spans 21 amino acids. As DNA, the CDR3 is TGTGCCAGCAGCAAAGTTTCGTCGGCAGGACCATTTCAGAAGGGAGGCACTGAAGCTTTCTTT. Translation gives CASSKVSSAGPFQKGGTEAFF.

This clonotype was observed at least ten times. The chain employs TRBV11-2 and TRBJ2-3; 13 bases are a match to TRBD2. Looked up from germline, CDR1 is SGHAT and CDR2 is FQNNGV. This CDR3 is built from 18 residues. After removal of 6 bases from V and 2 bases from J, the junction contained 11 bases not matched to a gene. The CDR3 nucleotides are TGTGCCAGCAGAATACAACCCGGGACTAGCGGGACCACAGATACGCAGTATTTT. This translates into CASRIQPGTSGTTDTQYF. The variable domain in full, completed from reference TRBV11-2 and TRBJ2-3, reads EAGVAQSPRYKIIEKRQSVAFWCNPISGHATLYWYQQILGQGPKLLIQFQNNGVVDDSQLPKDRFSAERLKGVDSTLKIQPAKLEDSAVYLCASRIQPGTSGTTDTQYFGPGTRLTVL.

The V gene is TRBV2, the J gene TRBJ2-7, with D hard to call. The CDR3 runs to 14 residues. V dropped 8 bases and J dropped 0 bases, with 14 bases sitting between them. From germline, CDR1 is SNHLY and CDR2 FYNNEI. The CDR3 is CASSPVVASYEQYF. CDR3 in DNA: TGTGCCAGCTCCCCCGTCGTTGCCTCCTACGAGCAGTACTTC.

Only a few counts were recorded for this clonotype. This sequence joins TRBV5-6 and TRBJ1-6, with D perhaps TRBD1 (6 bases). Germline CDR1 is SGHDT and CDR2 is YYEEEE. The V and J ends lost 3 bases and 6 bases respectively, with 25 bases between them. The length of the CDR3 is 19 residues. The CDR3 loop is CASSSSGQRPLVANSPLHF. The CDR3 nucleotides are TGTGCCAGCAGCTCGTCGGGACAAAGGCCCTTAGTGGCTAATTCACCCCTCCACTTT.

The table lists this clonotype with many counts. J is TRBJ2-7 and V is TRBV4-2; the D is unclear. This CDR3 comprises 11 residues. V gave up 1 base and J gave up 7 bases, with 5 bases separating them. The germline gives CDR1 LGHNA, CDR2 YNFKEQ. CDR3 loop: CASSQGPEQYF. As DNA, the CDR3 is TGTGCCAGCAGCCAAGGGCCGGAGCAGTACTTC.

This clonotype was seen ten or more times. The V gene is TRBV5-6, the J gene TRBJ2-5; D may correspond to TRBD1 or TRBD2 (5 bases each). V was cut by 4 bases and J by 2 bases, with 18 bases left in between. Germline lookup yields CDR1 SGHDT and CDR2 YYEEEE. The CDR3 sequence is 16 residues long. The CDR3, as DNA: TGTGCCAGCAGCCCTGAGCCGGGACCAAAACAAGAGACCCAGTACTTC. Its translation is CASSPEPGPKQETQYF.